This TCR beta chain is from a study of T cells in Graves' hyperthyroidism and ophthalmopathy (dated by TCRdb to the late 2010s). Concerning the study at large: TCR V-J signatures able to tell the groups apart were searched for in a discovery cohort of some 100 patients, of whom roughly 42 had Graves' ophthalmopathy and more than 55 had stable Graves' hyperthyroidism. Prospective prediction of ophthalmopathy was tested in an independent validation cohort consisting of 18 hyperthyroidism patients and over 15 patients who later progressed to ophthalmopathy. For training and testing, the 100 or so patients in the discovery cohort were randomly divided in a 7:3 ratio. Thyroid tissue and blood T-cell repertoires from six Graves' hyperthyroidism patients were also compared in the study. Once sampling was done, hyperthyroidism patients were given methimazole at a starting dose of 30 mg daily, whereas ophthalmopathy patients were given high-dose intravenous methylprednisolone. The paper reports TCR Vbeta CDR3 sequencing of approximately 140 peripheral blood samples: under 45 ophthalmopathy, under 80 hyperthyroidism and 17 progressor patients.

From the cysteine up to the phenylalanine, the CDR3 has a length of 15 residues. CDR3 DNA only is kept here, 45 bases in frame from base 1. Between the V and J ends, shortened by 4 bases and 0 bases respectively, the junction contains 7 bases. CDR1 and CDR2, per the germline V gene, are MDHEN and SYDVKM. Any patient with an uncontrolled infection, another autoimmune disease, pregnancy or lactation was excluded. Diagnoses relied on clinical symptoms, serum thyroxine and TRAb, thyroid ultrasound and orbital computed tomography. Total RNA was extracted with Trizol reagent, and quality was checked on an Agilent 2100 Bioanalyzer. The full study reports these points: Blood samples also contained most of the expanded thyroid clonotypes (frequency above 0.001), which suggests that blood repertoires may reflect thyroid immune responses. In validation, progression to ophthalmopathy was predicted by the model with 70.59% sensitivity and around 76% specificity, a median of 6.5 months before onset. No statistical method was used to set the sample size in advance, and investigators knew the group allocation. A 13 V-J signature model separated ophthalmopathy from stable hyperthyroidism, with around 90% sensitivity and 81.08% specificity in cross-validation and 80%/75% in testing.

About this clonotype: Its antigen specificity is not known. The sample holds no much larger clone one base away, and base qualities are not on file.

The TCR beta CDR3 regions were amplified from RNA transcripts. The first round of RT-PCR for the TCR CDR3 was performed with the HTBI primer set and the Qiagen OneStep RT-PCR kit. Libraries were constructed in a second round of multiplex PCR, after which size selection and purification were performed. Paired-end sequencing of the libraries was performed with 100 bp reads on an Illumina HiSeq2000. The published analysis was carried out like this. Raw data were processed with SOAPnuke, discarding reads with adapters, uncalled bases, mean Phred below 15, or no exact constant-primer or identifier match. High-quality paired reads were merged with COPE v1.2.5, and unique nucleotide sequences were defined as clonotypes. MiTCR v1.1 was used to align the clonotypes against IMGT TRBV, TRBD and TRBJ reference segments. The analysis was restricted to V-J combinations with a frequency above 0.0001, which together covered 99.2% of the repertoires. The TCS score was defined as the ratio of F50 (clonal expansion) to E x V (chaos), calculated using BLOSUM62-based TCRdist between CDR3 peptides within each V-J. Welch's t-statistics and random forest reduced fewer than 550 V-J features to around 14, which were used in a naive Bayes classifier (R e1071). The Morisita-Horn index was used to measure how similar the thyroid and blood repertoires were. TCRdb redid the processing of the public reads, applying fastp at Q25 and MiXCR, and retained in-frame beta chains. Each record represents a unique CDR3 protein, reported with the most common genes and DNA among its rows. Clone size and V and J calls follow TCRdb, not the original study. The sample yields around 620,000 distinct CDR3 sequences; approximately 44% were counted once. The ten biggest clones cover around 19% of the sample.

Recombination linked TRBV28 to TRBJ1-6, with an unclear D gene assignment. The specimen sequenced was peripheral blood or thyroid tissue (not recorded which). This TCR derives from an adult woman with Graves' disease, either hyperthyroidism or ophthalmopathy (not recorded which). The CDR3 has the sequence CASSWTRSYNSPLHF. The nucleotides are TGTGCCAGCAGTTGGACGCGCTCCTATAATTCACCCCTCCACTTT. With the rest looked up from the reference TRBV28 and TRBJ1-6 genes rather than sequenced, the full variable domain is DVKVTQSSRYLVKRTGEKVFLECVQDMDHENMFWYRQDPGLGLRLIYFSYDVKMKEKGDIPEGYSVSREKKERFSLILESASTNQTSMYLCASSWTRSYNSPLHFGNGTRLTVT.